The 29 T cell receptor beta chains below were found in one sample sequenced in a study of T cells in Graves' hyperthyroidism and ophthalmopathy. RNA transcripts provided the source from which TCR beta CDR3 regions were amplified. Researchers ran a first-round RT-PCR on the TCR CDR3 using the HTBI primer set. Using its own MiXCR run on the multiplex PCR reads, TCRdb lists one record per CDR3 protein. The sample records 540,000 or so distinct CDR3 sequences, around 14% being singletons. Material for sequencing was blood. The receptors were sampled from a woman aged 25 to 39 with Graves' hyperthyroidism.

In the case of this clonotype: A read error may explain this, as a much larger clone is one base away. The chain uses TRBV10-3 and TRBJ1-2; a weak D match, TRBD1 (5 bases). V gave up 2 bases and J gave up 2 bases, with 6 bases separating them. CDR3 length: 13 residues. CDR1 and CDR2 (germline): ENHRY, SYGVKD. CDR3 sequence reads: CAISEGGNYGYTF. The CDR3 bases are TGTGCCATCAGTGAGGGGGGGAACTATGGCTACACCTTC.

There are a few counts of this clonotype. The chain is built from TRBV5-1 and TRBJ2-7; a weak D match, TRBD2 (6 bases). Trimming left V 2 bases short and J 0 bases short, with 15 bases between. The CDR3 has 16 amino acids. The germline V gene encodes CDR1 SGHRS and CDR2 YFSETQ. The CDR3 DNA reads as TGCGCCAGCAGCTTCGGGCTAGCGCAAGGCTCCTACGAGCAGTACTTC. Its translation is CASSFGLAQGSYEQYF.

This clonotype was counted ten times or more. J is TRBJ2-5 and V is TRBV7-9; a possible D gene is TRBD2 (6 bases). Trimming took 1 base from V and 3 from J, leaving 9 bases between them. The CDR3 length is 14 residues. Germline V gene lookup returns CDR1 SEHNR and CDR2 FQNEAQ (reference sequence). CDR3 bases: TGTGCCAGCAGCTTAGTACTAGCAGAAGAGACCCAGTACTTC. Residues: CASSLVLAEETQYF.

This clonotype was recorded many times. The V call is TRBV7-2, the J call TRBJ2-1; TRBD2 is a possible D gene (6 bases). Trimming cost V 1 base and J 4 bases, with 14 bases left between them. CDR1 is SGHTA and CDR2 is FQGNSA in the germline V gene. This CDR3 contains 16 residues. The CDR3 region is CASSLGPGVGYNEQFF. The CDR3 coding sequence is TGTGCCAGCAGCTTAGGTCCGGGAGTGGGTTACAATGAGCAGTTCTTC.

This clonotype was seen a handful of times. V gene TRBV3-1 combines with J gene TRBJ1-1, with D perhaps TRBD1 (5 bases). The V gene's germline CDR1 is LGHDT and CDR2 YNNKEL (reference sequence). Trimming stripped 4 bases from V and 2 bases from J, with 11 bases between. This CDR3 is built from 14 residues. The CDR3 sequence: CASSLRGTNTEAFF. The CDR3 DNA is TGTGCCAGCAGCCTACGGGGGACCAACACTGAAGCTTTCTTT.

This rearrangement joins TRBV30 to TRBJ1-2, with D possibly matching TRBD1 (5 bases). Germline V gene lookup returns CDR1 GTSNPN and CDR2 SVGIG (reference sequence). CDR3 length: 15 amino acids. V lost 0 bases to trimming and J lost 6 bases, with 17 bases between them. CDR3 residues: CAWSVLGRASNGYTF. CDR3 DNA: TGTGCCTGGAGTGTACTGGGCAGGGCCTCTAATGGCTACACCTTC.

This clonotype occurred many times. The rearrangement uses TRBV28 and TRBJ2-1; 13 bases match TRBD2. V shed 8 bases and J 4 bases; nucleotides not matched to a gene: 8. Germline CDR1 and CDR2: MDHEN and SYDVKM. This CDR3 comprises 16 residues. The CDR3 nucleotides are TGTGCCAGCGTATCGACGGGACTAGCGGGGTACAATGAGCAGTTCTTC. Encoded protein: CASVSTGLAGYNEQFF. Full variable domain (remainder filled in from reference TRBV28 and TRBJ2-1): DVKVTQSSRYLVKRTGEKVFLECVQDMDHENMFWYRQDPGLGLRLIYFSYDVKMKEKGDIPEGYSVSREKKERFSLILESASTNQTSMYLCASVSTGLAGYNEQFFGPGTRLTVL.

This clonotype came up many times. The chain recombines TRBV12-3 or TRBV12-4 with TRBJ1-5; 9 positions match TRBD1. The CDR3 consists of 16 residues. After removal of 5 bases from V and 5 bases from J, the junction contained 10 bases not matched to a gene. The CDR3 DNA reads as TGTGCCAGCAGTCGCCCCAAGGGACAGGGACATCAGCCCCAGCATTTT. This encodes CASSRPKGQGHQPQHF.

This clonotype occurred many times. The chain recombines TRBV7-2 with TRBJ2-7, with TRBD2 identical over 10 bases. The CDR3 totals 14 residues. CDR1 and CDR2 (germline): SGHTA, FQGNSA. Trimming removed 5 bases from V and 7 bases from J; junction bases left unmatched: 8. The CDR3 loop is CASSLLAGLGEQYF. The CDR3 DNA follows: TGTGCCAGCAGCCTACTAGCGGGGTTGGGGGAGCAGTACTTC.

This clonotype was picked up a small number of times. The chain carries TRBV10-3 and TRBJ2-7; D remains ambiguous. Germline V gene lookup returns CDR1 ENHRY and CDR2 SYGVKD. The CDR3 runs 14 residues. Trimming shortened V by 4 bases and J by 5 bases, and 15 bases separated the two germline ends. In nucleotides, the CDR3 is TGTGCCATCAGTGCGGACGGGCGTTCGGACGAGCAGTACTTC. Translated, it gives CAISADGRSDEQYF.

This clonotype was counted only a few times. The chain combines TRBV7-6 with TRBJ1-1; D might be TRBD1 (6 bases). The CDR3 length is 12 residues. The V gene's germline CDR1 is SGHVS and CDR2 FNYEAQ. The V end lost 3 bases, the J end lost 6 bases, and 8 bases lay between the germline ends. Here the CDR3 DNA reads TGTGCCAGCAGCTTGCAGGGGTCTGAAGCTTTCTTT. It codes for CASSLQGSEAFF.

This clonotype was detected many times. V usage is TRBV30 and J usage is TRBJ2-3; 7 nucleotides line up with TRBD2. Trimming at V came to 5 bases and at J to 4 bases, leaving 9 bases not matched to a gene. This CDR3 is 14 amino acids long. From germline, CDR1 is GTSNPN and CDR2 SVGIG (reference sequence). As DNA, the CDR3 is TGTGCCTGGTCGAGCGGGACTGGTGCAGATACGCAGTATTTT. Protein sequence: CAWSSGTGADTQYF.

As for this clonotype: Being one base from a much bigger clone, this may be a read error. V is TRBV7-9 and J is TRBJ2-7, with D possibly being TRBD1 (6 bases). Germline V CDR1 and CDR2: SEHNR, FQNEAQ (reference sequence). The CDR3 totals 17 residues. V dropped 2 bases and J dropped 0 bases, with 17 bases sitting between them. CDR3 bases: TGTGCCAGCAGCTTACCCCAGACAGGAGCAACCTCCTACGAGCAGTACTTC. Protein sequence: CASSLPQTGATSYEQYF.

This clonotype was detected only a few times. The chain links TRBV9 to TRBJ2-1; 7 bases fit TRBD2. The CDR3 is made up of 16 amino acids. The ends lost 0 bases at V and 4 bases at J; junction bases unmatched: 7. CDR1 and CDR2 from the germline V gene are SGDLS and YYNGEE. CDR3 in amino acids: CASSVDPPSGYNEQFF. Here the CDR3 DNA reads TGTGCCAGCAGCGTAGATCCACCTAGCGGTTACAATGAGCAGTTCTTC.

This clonotype has more than one count but fewer than ten. The chain employs TRBV6-2 or TRBV6-3 and TRBJ2-5; D gene ambiguous. This CDR3 spans 9 amino acids. V was pared by 5 bases and J by 11 bases, with 6 bases between. Germline lookup yields CDR1 MNHEY and CDR2 SVGEGT. The CDR3 nucleotides read TGTGCCAGCAGTCCCGTACAGTACTTC. The encoded protein is CASSPVQYF.

This clonotype was counted between two and nine times. The V call is TRBV19, the J call TRBJ1-5; D call uncertain. Per germline, CDR1 LNHDA and CDR2 SQIVND (reference sequence). The CDR3 consists of 12 residues. Trimming cost V 7 bases and J 4 bases, with 8 bases left between them. In nucleotides, the CDR3 is TGTGCCAGTACCTATGGGAATCAGCCCCAGCATTTT. Residues: CASTYGNQPQHF.

At least ten counts were recorded for this clonotype. J is TRBJ1-4 and V is TRBV5-1; no clear D. CDR1 is SGHRS, CDR2 YFSETQ, per germline. The CDR3 is made up of 15 amino acids. Trimming cost V 5 bases and J 0 bases, with 11 bases left between them. CDR3 protein: CASRPRTATNEKLFF. The CDR3 bases are TGCGCCAGCAGGCCCAGAACCGCAACTAATGAAAAACTGTTTTTT.

CDR3 coding DNA: TGTGCCAGCAGTGGCAGGGGCCCCTACAATGAGCAGTTCTTC. It yields the protein CASSGRGPYNEQFF. V gene TRBV6-1 combines with J gene TRBJ2-1; tentative D call: TRBD1 (6 bases). Trimming removed 4 bases from V and 2 bases from J, with 9 bases in between. Germline CDR1 is MNHNS and CDR2 is SASEGT. The CDR3 spans 14 residues.

DNA of the CDR3: TGCAGTGCTGTGGGGACAGGGGCAGATACGCAGTATTTT. Translated: CSAVGTGADTQYF. The V and J genes are TRBV20-1 and TRBJ2-3, with TRBD1 identical over 10 bases. This CDR3 region has 13 residues. The J segment lost 4 bases and the V segment lost 5 bases, leaving 3 bases of the junction unmatched. Germline V lookup: CDR1 DFQATT, CDR2 SNEGSKA (reference sequence).

The V and J genes are TRBV2 and TRBJ2-7; tentative D call: TRBD1 (5 bases). This CDR3 has 13 residues. Germline V CDR1 and CDR2: SNHLY, FYNNEI. V was pared by 5 bases and J by 2 bases, with 10 bases between. This chain's CDR3 is CASSSGNPYEQYF. The CDR3 nucleotides are TGTGCCAGCAGTTCAGGGAATCCCTACGAGCAGTACTTC.

This clonotype was observed a few times. This chain uses TRBV24-1 with TRBJ2-2; D remains unclear. Trimming took 2 bases from V and 9 from J, leaving 6 bases between them. Germline V gene sequence: CDR1 KGHDR, CDR2 SFDVKD. This CDR3 is built from 12 residues. CDR3 nucleotides: TGTGCCACCAGTGATTCGGGTTGGGAGCTGTTTTTT. Its translation: CATSDSGWELFF.

This clonotype was observed many times. The rearrangement uses TRBV28 and TRBJ2-5; the match to TRBD1 covers 8 bases. Germline lookup yields CDR1 MDHEN and CDR2 SYDVKM. The CDR3 totals 12 residues. Trimming at V came to 6 bases and at J to 7 bases, leaving 4 bases not matched to a gene. CDR3 DNA sequence: TGTGCCAGCAGGCCCGACAGGGGGACCCAGTACTTC. Protein: CASRPDRGTQYF.

This sequence joins TRBV12-3 or TRBV12-4 and TRBJ1-4; D perhaps matches TRBD1 (6 bases). The CDR3 is 15 residues long. Trimming shortened V by 6 bases and J by 4 bases, and 15 bases separated the two germline ends. For the CDR3, the DNA is TGTGCCAGCAGACAGACAGGTTCCAATAATGAAAAACTGTTTTTT. Its translation is CASRQTGSNNEKLFF.

This clonotype was picked up many times. The chain employs TRBV11-2 and TRBJ1-5; the D gene is possibly TRBD1 (6 bases). Germline V CDR1 and CDR2: SGHAT, FQNNGV. Trimming pared 1 base from V and 3 bases from J, leaving 10 bases between. This CDR3 has 15 residues. CDR3 nucleotide sequence: TGTGCCAGCAGCTTAGGCAGGGGATACAATCAGCCCCAGCATTTT. This translates into CASSLGRGYNQPQHF.

This clonotype showed up just a few times. V and J are TRBV5-1 and TRBJ2-1; no clear D. V was trimmed by 0 bases and J by 6 bases, leaving 7 bases between them. The length of the CDR3 is 13 residues. Germline CDR1 reads SGHRS; CDR2 reads YFSETQ. CDR3 nucleotide sequence: TGCGCCAGCAGCTTGGCCTTCCTCAATGAGCAGTTCTTC. This codes for CASSLAFLNEQFF.

The table lists this clonotype with a few counts. The V and J genes are TRBV5-6 and TRBJ2-7; a weak D match, TRBD2 (6 bases). Germline values: CDR1 SGHDT, CDR2 YYEEEE. V lost 2 bases, J lost 4 bases, and 16 bases lay in between. This CDR3 spans 15 amino acids. CDR3 sequence (DNA): TGTGCCAGCAGCTTTTTATCCGGGACTTCATACGAGCAGTACTTC. Its protein is CASSFLSGTSYEQYF.

The V gene is TRBV6-2 or TRBV6-3, the J gene TRBJ2-1; D is possibly TRBD2 (6 bases). This CDR3 region has 10 residues. From germline, CDR1 is MNHEY and CDR2 SVGEGT. V was trimmed by 11 bases and J by 9 bases, leaving 11 bases between them. Written as DNA, the CDR3 is TGTGCCTGGGGGGTGGGTGAGCAGTTCTTC. Amino acids: CAWGVGEQFF.

The rearrangement joins TRBV12-3 or TRBV12-4 to TRBJ2-7, with D unclear. V was trimmed by 5 bases and J by 6 bases, leaving 11 bases between them. The CDR3 loop spans 12 amino acids. The CDR3 DNA reads as TGTGCCAGCAGTCTCCCGCAGCGCGAGCAGTACTTC. It is translated as CASSLPQREQYF.

This clonotype was observed a few times. CDR3 protein: CASSYLDSGANVLTF. The CDR3 DNA reads as TGTGCCAGCAGTTACCTGGACTCTGGGGCCAACGTCCTGACTTTC. The chain recombines TRBV6-6 with TRBJ2-6; D is unresolved. Deletions cut 2 bases from V and 0 bases from J, with 5 bases between. The germline V gene has CDR1 MNHNY and CDR2 SVGAGI (reference sequence). This CDR3 spans 15 amino acids.